The 3 T cell receptor beta chains listed next were all sequenced from one sample in a study of tumor-infiltrating lymphocytes in primary liver carcinoma (dated by TCRdb to 2016 to 2017). The reads were generated on an Illumina HiSeq 2500. Starting from around 500 ng total RNA, TCRbeta-specific cDNA was produced by reverse transcription with a constant-region primer and ProtoScript II reverse transcriptase. TCRbeta libraries were built with three nested multiplex PCR rounds, a slightly modified ARM-PCR procedure. Each of the first two PCR rounds ran for around 9 cycles and used multiplex TRBV1-TRBV30 forward primers together with a Cbeta reverse primer. TCRdb trimmed public reads at Q25 via fastp, called clones via MiXCR and kept in-frame beta chains. Records with the same CDR3 protein are collapsed into one entry carrying the most frequent genes and DNA. In all, the sample holds 90,000 to 150,000 distinct CDR3 sequences, and about two thirds of those were seen once. The ten largest account for 8.1% of the sample.

Total RNA and DNA were co-extracted without cell sorting from around 20-30 mg of bulk tissue using the AllPrep DNA/RNA mini kit. The sample was tumor-adjacent normal liver tissue. These receptors were taken from a woman aged 55-69 years with primary liver carcinoma and hepatitis B virus infection.

The count of this clonotype is one. Relative to the germline gene, one junction end is altered; a read error may explain this. The chain employs TRBV6-5 and TRBJ2-4, with a possible D match to TRBD2 (6 bases). Germline CDR1 and CDR2: MNHEY and SVGAGI. This CDR3 comprises 14 residues. CDR3 DNA: TGTGCCAGCAGTCCCGACATGGAGGGAAACATCCAGTACTTC. This translates into CASSPDMEGNIQYF.

The V and J genes are TRBV6-1 and TRBJ1-5, with a possible D match to TRBD1 (5 bases). The CDR3 totals 14 residues. CDR1 is MNHNS and CDR2 is SASEGT in the germline V gene. CDR3 in DNA: TGTGCTATCCCCGGGGGAATAGGGAATCAGCCCCAGCATTTT. Encoded protein: CAIPGGIGNQPQHF.

In the case of this clonotype: The CDR3 does not end in the conserved phenylalanine or tryptophan, so this is likely a read error. The J gene is TRBJ2-5, the V gene TRBV29-1; no firm D call. The CDR3 loop spans 14 amino acids. The V end was cut by 5 bases, the J end by 7 bases, with 20 bases between. Germline V gene sequence: CDR1 SQVTM, CDR2 ANQGSEA. In DNA form, the CDR3 reads TGCAGCGTTAGCTCATTCTACGGGTCGGGGACCCAGTACCTC. As protein: CSVSSFYGSGTQYL.